This entry is about one T cell receptor (beta chain). This record belongs to a study of cytomegalovirus exposure and HLA in healthy donors. The ends lost 2 bases at V and 5 bases at J; junction bases unmatched: 14. Germline V gene lookup returns CDR1 SEHNR and CDR2 FQNEAQ (reference sequence). The CDR3 consists of 18 residues. The table came from immunoSEQ multiplex PCR; TCRdb's copy has only in-frame clones and leaves some out. The data contain about 110,000 clones, under 97% of them singletons. This chain uses TRBV7-9 with TRBJ1-1; TRBD1 aligns across 10 bases. This clonotype originated in a woman aged 18-30 years in good health and CMV-seronegative. What was sequenced was PBMCs. The DNA for the CDR3 is TGTGCCAGCAGCTTACTTGCCGGGACAGGGGTCAGGAGGACTGAAGCTTTCTTT. As protein: CASSLLAGTGVRRTEAFF.